This TCR beta chain came from a study of T cells in Graves' hyperthyroidism and ophthalmopathy. This clonotype occurred many times. Trimming left V 0 bases short and J 0 bases short, with 9 bases between. The CDR3 extends over 17 amino acids. Germline CDR1 reads MNHNS; CDR2 reads SASEGT. TCR beta CDR3 regions were amplified from RNA transcripts. Researchers ran a first-round RT-PCR on the TCR CDR3 using the HTBI primer set. Each CDR3 protein is one row after TCRdb ran MiXCR on the multiplex PCR reads. The sample carries 530,000 or so distinct CDR3 sequences, 15% to 20% recorded once. The J gene is TRBJ1-6, the V gene TRBV6-1; D is unresolved. The receptor's source is a woman aged 18-29 years with Graves' ophthalmopathy. The sequencing sample was made of blood. The DNA of the CDR3 is TGTGCCAGCAGTGAAGCGGTGACTATCTCCTATAATTCACCCCTCCACTTT. Translated: CASSEAVTISYNSPLHF.